This T cell receptor beta chain appears in the sequencing data of a study of blood T cell repertoires in COVID-19 (dated by TCRdb to 2018 to 2021). With regard to the full study: Samples from collaborators originated in the United States, Italy and Spain and spanned both the acute and convalescent phases of COVID-19. The repertoires were made available in a free public database intended to serve as a resource for research on the immune response to SARS-CoV-2. Where available, HLA class I and class II types were obtained from metadata supplied by the sample provider rather than from assay-based typing. The dataset comprised deeply sampled blood TCRbeta repertoires from subjects exposed to, actively infected with, or recovered from COVID-19. The samples were drawn from the first 160 participants of the ongoing ImmuneRACE study and from over a thousand subjects provided by 6 global collaborators. The material from the prospective study consisted of cDNA or gDNA derived from T cells, B-cell-depleted T cells, or PBMCs. Sample metadata almost always included a de-identified subject ID, COVID-19 status, age in years and sex.

For CDR1 and CDR2, the germline V gene (reference sequence) lists SEHNR and FQNEAQ. The CDR3 spans 16 residues, from the cysteine through the phenylalanine. CDR3 DNA is the only sequence kept; it has 48 bases, read in frame from the first base. The germline V end is reduced by 3 bases and the J end by 8 bases; junction bases left unmatched: 13. A second Seattle source provided samples from volunteer blood donors who had recovered from COVID-19. Collaborating institutions collected whole blood in K2EDTA tubes following their own protocols. For TCRbeta analysis, collaborator samples were shipped as frozen whole blood, as isolated PBMCs, or as DNA extracted from either sample type. TCRbeta CDR3 regions were amplified from genomic DNA using the immunoSEQ Assay, a bias-controlled multiplex PCR. Per the authors' processing: The number of nucleated cells in each sample was estimated from the amplification of reference gene primers within the assay. Sequence reads were collapsed and filtered to measure the absolute abundance of every unique TCRbeta CDR3 rearrangement. For each sample, productive Simpson clonality was calculated as the square root of Simpson's diversity index over productive rearrangements. What TCRdb holds here is the immuneACCESS table cut down to in-frame rearrangements. Part of the clones is not present; checked against another copy, under half of the missing clones reflect an unresolved V gene, and the others are unexplained. The D gene and trimming were derived from the DNA, and the V and J assignments and clone size from that table. The table for this sample lists roughly 300,000 clones; 80% to 90% of them were counted only once. The ten most abundant clones make up roughly a tenth of the sample.

Notes on this clone: Its antigen target is currently unknown. The record has no base qualities; no much larger clone is one base away.

Overall study outcomes, separate from this receptor: Clinical and demographic metadata were provided uncurated, with the amount varying by source and participant.

The sequenced sample was peripheral blood. The chain couples TRBV7-9 to TRBJ2-3, and TRBD2 matches 8 of the central bases. The receptor was isolated from a woman between 50 and 59 years old who had recovered from COVID-19. The CDR3 protein is CASSFSGLALQGTQYF. The bases read TGTGCCAGCAGCTTTTCCGGACTAGCCCTTCAAGGTACGCAGTATTTT. Where the CDR3 stops, the reference TRBV7-9 and TRBJ2-3 genes take over; the full variable domain is DTGVSQNPRHKITKRGQNVTFRCDPISEHNRLYWYRQTLGQGPEFLTYFQNEAQLEKSRLLSDRFSAERPKGSFSTLEIQRTEQGDSAMYLCASSFSGLALQGTQYFGPGTRLTVL.